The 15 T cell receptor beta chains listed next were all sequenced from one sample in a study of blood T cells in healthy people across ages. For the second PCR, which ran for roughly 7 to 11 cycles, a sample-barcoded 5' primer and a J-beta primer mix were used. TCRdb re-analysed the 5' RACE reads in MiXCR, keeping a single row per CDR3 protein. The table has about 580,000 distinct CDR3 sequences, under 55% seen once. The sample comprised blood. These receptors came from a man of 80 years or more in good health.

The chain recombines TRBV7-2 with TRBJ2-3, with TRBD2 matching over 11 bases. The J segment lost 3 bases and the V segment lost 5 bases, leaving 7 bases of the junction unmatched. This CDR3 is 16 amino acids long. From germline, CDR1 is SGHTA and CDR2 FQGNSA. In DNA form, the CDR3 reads TGTGCCAGCAGCGTAAGACTAGCGGGAAAGACAGATACGCAGTATTTT. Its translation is CASSVRLAGKTDTQYF.

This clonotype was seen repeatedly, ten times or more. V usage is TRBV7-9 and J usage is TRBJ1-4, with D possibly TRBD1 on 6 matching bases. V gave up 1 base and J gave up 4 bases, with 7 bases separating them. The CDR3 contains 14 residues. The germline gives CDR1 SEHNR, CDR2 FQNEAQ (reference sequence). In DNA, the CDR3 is TGTGCCAGCAGCTTAGGACAGGATAATGAAAAACTGTTTTTT. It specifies CASSLGQDNEKLFF.

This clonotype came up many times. CDR3 amino acids: CASNQGGNTEAFF. In nucleotides, the CDR3 is TGTGCCAGCAACCAGGGAGGGAACACTGAAGCTTTCTTT. The chain links TRBV6-6 to TRBJ1-1; possible D gene TRBD1, 5 bases. CDR1 is MNHNY, CDR2 SVGAGI, per germline (reference sequence). CDR3 size: 13 residues. V lost 7 bases and J 1 base, leaving 10 bases between the germline ends.

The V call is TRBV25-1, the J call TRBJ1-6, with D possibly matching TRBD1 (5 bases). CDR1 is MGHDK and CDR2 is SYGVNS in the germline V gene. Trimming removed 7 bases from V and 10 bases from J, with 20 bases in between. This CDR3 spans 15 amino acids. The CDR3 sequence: CASIPGGGVRSPLHF. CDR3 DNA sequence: TGTGCCAGCATTCCTGGGGGAGGGGTAAGATCACCCCTCCACTTT.

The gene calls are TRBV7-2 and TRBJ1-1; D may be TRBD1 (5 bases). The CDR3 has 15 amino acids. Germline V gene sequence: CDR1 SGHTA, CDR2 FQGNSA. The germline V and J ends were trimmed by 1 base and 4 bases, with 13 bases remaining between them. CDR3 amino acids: CASSLEIGGFTEAFF. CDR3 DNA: TGTGCCAGCAGCTTAGAAATCGGGGGTTTCACTGAAGCTTTCTTT.

This CDR3 reads CASSLVVQGSDTQYF. The CDR3 DNA sequence: TGCGCCAGCAGCTTGGTGGTGCAGGGTTCAGATACGCAGTATTTT. This rearrangement joins TRBV5-1 to TRBJ2-3, with D tentatively TRBD1 (5 bases). V lost 0 bases and J lost 4, with 12 bases in between. From germline, CDR1 is SGHRS and CDR2 YFSETQ. The CDR3 is made up of 15 amino acids.

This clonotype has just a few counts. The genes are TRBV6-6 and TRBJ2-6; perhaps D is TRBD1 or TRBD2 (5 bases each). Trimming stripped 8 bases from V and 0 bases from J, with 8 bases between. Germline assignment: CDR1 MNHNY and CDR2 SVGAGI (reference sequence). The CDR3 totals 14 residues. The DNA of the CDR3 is TGTGCCAGCTGGGACGTCTCTGGGGCCAACGTCCTGACTTTC. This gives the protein CASWDVSGANVLTF.

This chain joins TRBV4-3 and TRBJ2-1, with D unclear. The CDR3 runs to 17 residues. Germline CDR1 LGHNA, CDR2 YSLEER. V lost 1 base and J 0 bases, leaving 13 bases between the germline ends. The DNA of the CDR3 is TGCGCCAGCAGCCAAGGTATTCGGCGGAACTCCTACAATGAGCAGTTCTTC. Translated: CASSQGIRRNSYNEQFF.

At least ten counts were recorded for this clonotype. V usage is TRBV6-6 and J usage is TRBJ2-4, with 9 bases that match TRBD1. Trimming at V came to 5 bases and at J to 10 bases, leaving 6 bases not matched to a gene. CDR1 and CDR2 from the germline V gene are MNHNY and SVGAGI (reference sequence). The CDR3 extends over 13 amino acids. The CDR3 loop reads CASSASDRGIQYF. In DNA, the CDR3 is TGTGCCAGCAGTGCTTCAGACAGGGGGATTCAGTACTTC.

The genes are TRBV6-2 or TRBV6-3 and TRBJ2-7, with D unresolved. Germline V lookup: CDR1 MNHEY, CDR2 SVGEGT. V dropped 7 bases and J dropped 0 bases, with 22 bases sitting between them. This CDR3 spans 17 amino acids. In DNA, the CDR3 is TGTGCCAGCACCGCCTCACCCGGGTCCTCATTCTCCTACGAGCAGTACTTC. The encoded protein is CASTASPGSSFSYEQYF.

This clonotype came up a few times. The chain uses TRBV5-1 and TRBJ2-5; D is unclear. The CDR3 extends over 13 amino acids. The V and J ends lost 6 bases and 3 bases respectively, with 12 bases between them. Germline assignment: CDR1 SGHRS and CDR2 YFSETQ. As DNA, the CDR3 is TGCGCCAGCACTGCAGGTGGTAAAGAGACCCAGTACTTC. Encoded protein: CASTAGGKETQYF.

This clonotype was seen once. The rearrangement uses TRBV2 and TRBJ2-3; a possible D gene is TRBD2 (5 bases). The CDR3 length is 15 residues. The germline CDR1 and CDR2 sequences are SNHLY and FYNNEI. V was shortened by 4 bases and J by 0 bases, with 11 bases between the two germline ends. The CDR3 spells CASSGPGFSTDTQYF. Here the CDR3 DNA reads TGTGCCAGCAGTGGACCGGGATTCAGCACAGATACGCAGTATTTT.

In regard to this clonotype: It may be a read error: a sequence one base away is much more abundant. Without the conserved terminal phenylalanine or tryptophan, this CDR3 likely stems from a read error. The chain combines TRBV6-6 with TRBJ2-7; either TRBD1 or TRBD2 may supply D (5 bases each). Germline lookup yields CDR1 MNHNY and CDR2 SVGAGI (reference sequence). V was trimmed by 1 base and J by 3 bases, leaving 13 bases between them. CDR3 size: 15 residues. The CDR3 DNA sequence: TGTGCCAGCAGTTACTTGGGGGACCCTAACTACGAGCAGTACTTG. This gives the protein CASSYLGDPNYEQYL.

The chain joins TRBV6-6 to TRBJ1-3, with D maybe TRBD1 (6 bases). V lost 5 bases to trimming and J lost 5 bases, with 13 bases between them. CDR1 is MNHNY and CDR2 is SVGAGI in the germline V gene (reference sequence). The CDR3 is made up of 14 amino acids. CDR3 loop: CASSTTGARNTIYF. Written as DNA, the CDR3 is TGTGCCAGCAGTACGACAGGCGCCCGAAACACCATATATTTT.

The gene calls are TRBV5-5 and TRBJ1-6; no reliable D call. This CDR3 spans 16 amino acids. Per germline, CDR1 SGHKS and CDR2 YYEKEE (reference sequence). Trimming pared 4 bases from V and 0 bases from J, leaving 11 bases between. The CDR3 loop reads CASSRLGDSYNSPLHF. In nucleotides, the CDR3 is TGTGCCAGCAGCCGCCTCGGGGACTCCTATAATTCACCCCTCCACTTT.